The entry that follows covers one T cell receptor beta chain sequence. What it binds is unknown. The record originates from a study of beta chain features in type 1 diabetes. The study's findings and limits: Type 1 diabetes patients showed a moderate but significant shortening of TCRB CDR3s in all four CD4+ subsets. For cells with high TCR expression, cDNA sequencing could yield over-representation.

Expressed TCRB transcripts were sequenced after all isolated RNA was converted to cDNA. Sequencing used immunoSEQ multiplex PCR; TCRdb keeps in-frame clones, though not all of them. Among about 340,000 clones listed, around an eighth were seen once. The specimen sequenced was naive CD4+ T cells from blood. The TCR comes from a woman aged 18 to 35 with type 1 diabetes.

CDR3 bases: TGCAGCGTGGGGGACAAGGAGGCTTTCTTT. As protein: CSVGDKEAFF. The chain is built from TRBV29-1 and TRBJ1-1; tentative D call: TRBD1 (6 bases). Trimming took off 6 bases at V and 11 bases at J, with 13 bases between the two ends. CDR3 length equals 10 residues. The germline V gene encodes CDR1 SQVTM and CDR2 ANQGSEA.